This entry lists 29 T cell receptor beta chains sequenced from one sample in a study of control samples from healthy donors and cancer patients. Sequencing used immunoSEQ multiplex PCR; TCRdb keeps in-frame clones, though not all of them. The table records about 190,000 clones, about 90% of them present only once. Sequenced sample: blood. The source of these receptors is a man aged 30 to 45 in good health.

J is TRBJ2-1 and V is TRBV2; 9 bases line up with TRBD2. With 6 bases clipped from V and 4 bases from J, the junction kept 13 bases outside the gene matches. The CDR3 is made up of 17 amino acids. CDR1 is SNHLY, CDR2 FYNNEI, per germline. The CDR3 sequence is CASSPYTAGGRYNEQFF. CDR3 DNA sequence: TGTGCCAGCAGCCCCTACACAGCGGGGGGCCGTTACAATGAGCAGTTCTTC. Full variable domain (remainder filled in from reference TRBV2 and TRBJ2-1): EPEVTQTPSHQVTQMGQEVILRCVPISNHLYFYWYRQILGQKVEFLVSFYNNEISEKSEIFDDQFSVERPDGSNFTLKIRSTKLEDSAMYFCASSPYTAGGRYNEQFFGPGTRLTVL.

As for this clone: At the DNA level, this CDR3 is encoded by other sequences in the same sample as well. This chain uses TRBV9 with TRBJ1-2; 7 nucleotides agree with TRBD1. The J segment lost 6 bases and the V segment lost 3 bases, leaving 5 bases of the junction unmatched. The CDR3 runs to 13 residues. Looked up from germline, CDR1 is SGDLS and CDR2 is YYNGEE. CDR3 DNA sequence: TGTGCCAGCAGCGCGACAGGGAGCAATGGCTACACCTTC. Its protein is CASSATGSNGYTF.

DNA for the CDR3: TGTGCCAGCAGCCACCGGAGGGACAGACCTCAGCCCCAGCATTTT. Translation gives CASSHRRDRPQPQHF. The chain links TRBV3-1 (or the pseudogene TRBV3-2) to TRBJ1-5; 7 bases align to TRBD1. CDR3 size: 15 residues. J was trimmed by 6 bases and V by 3 bases; bases with no gene match: 8. Germline V gene lookup returns CDR1 LGHDT and CDR2 YNNKEL (reference sequence).

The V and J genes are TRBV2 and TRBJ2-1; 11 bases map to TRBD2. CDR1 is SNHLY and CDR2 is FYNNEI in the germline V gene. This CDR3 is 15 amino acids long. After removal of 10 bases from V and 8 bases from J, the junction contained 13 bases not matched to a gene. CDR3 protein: CATNLAGGPLDEQFF. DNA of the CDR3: TGTGCCACCAATCTAGCGGGGGGACCCTTAGATGAGCAGTTCTTC.

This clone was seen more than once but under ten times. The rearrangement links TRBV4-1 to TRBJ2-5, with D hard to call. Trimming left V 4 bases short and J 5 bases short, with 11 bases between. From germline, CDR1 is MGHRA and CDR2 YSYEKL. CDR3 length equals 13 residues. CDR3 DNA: TGCGCCAGCAGCCTCTCAGGCCACGAGACCCAGTACTTC. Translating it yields CASSLSGHETQYF.

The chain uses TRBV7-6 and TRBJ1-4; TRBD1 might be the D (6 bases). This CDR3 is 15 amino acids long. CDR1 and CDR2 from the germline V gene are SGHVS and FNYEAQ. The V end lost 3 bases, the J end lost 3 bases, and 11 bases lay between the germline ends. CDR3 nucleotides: TGTGCCAGCAGCTTGGGGGGCGCGGCTAATGAAAAACTGTTTTTT. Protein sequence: CASSLGGAANEKLFF. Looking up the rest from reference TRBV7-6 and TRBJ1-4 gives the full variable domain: GAGVSQSPRYKVTKRGQDVALRCDPISGHVSLYWYRQALGQGPEFLTYFNYEAQQDKSGLPNDRFSAERPEGSISTLTIQRTEQRDSAMYRCASSLGGAANEKLFFGSGTQLSVL.

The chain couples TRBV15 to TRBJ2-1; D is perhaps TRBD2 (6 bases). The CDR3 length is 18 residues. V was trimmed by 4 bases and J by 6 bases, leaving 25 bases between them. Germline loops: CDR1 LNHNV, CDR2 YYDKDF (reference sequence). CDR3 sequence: CATSTRKEGLARTNEQFF. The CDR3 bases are TGTGCCACCAGCACTAGAAAGGAGGGCCTAGCGCGAACCAATGAGCAGTTCTTC.

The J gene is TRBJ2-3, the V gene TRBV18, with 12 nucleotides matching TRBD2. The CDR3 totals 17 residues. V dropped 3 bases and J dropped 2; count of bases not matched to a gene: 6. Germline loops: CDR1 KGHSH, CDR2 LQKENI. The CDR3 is CASSPGLAGASTDTQYF. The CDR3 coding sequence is TGTGCCAGCTCACCGGGACTAGCGGGTGCTTCCACAGATACGCAGTATTTT.

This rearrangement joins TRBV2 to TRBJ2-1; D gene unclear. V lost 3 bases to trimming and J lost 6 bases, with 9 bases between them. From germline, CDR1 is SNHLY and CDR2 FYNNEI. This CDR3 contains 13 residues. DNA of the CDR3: TGTGCCAGCAGTGATTACGTGGGCAATGAGCAGTTCTTC. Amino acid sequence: CASSDYVGNEQFF. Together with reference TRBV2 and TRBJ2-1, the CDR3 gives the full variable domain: EPEVTQTPSHQVTQMGQEVILRCVPISNHLYFYWYRQILGQKVEFLVSFYNNEISEKSEIFDDQFSVERPDGSNFTLKIRSTKLEDSAMYFCASSDYVGNEQFFGPGTRLTVL.

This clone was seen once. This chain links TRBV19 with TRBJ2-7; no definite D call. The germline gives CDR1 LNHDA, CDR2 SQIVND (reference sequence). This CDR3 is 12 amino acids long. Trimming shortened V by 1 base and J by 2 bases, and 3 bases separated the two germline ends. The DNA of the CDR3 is TGTGCCAGTAGTATAGTTCCCTACGAGCAGTACTTC. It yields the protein CASSIVPYEQYF.

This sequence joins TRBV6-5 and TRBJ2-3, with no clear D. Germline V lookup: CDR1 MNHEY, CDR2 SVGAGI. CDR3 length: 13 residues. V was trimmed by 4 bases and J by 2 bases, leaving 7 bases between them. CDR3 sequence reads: CASSSGYTDTQYF. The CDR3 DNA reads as TGTGCCAGCAGTTCCGGATACACAGATACGCAGTATTTT.

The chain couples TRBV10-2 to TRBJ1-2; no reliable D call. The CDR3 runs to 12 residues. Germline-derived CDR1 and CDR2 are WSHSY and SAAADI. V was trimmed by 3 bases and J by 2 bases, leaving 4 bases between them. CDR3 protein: CASSEGNYGYTF. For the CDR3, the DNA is TGCGCCAGCAGTGAAGGGAACTATGGCTACACCTTC.

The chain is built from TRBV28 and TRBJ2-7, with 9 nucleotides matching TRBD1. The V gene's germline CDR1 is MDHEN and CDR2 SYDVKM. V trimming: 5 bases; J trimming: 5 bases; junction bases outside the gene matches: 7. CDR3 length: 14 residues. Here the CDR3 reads CASSLGTGRDEQYF. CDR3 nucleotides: TGTGCCAGCAGTCTCGGGACAGGGAGGGACGAGCAGTACTTC.

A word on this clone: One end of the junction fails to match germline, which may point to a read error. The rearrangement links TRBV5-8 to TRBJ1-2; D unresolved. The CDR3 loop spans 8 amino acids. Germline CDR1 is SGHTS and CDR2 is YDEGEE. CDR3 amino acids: CASSGRGF. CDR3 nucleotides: TGTGCCAGCAGCGGGAGAGGCTTC.

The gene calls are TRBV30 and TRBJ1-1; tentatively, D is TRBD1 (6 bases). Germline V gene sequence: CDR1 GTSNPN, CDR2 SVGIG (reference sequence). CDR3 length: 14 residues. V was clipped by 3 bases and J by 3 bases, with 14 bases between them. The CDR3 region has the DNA TGTGCCTGGAGGGGGGGCAGAGTCTACACTGAAGCTTTCTTT. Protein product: CAWRGGRVYTEAFF.

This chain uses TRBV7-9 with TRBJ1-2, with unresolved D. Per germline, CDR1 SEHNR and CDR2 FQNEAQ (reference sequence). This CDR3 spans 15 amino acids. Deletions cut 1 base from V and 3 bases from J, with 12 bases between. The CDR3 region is CASSLGGQRHYGYTF. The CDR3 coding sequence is TGTGCCAGCAGCTTAGGAGGCCAGCGACACTATGGCTACACCTTC.

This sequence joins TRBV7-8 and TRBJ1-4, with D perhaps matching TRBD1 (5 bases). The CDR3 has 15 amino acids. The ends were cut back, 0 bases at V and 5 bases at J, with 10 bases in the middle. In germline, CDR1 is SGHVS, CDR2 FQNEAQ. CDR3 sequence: CASSLAGAGNEKLFF. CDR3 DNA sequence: TGTGCCAGCAGCTTAGCCGGGGCGGGAAATGAAAAACTGTTTTTT.

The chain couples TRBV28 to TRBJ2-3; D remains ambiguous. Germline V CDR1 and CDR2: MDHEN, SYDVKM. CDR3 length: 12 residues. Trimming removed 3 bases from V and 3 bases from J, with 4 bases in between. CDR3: CASSLWTDTQYF. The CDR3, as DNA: TGTGCCAGCAGTTTGTGGACAGATACGCAGTATTTT.

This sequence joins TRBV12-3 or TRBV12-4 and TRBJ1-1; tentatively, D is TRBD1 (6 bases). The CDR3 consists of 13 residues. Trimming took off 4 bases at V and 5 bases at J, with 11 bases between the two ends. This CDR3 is CASSSQRGTEAFF. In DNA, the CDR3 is TGTGCCAGCAGTTCACAAAGGGGGACTGAAGCTTTCTTT.

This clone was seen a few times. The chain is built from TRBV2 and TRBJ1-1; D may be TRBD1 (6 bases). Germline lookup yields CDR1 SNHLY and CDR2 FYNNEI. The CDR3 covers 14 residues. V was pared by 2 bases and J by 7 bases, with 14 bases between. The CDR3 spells CASSERDNNLEAFF. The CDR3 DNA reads TGTGCCAGCAGTGAAAGGGACAACAACCTTGAAGCTTTCTTT.

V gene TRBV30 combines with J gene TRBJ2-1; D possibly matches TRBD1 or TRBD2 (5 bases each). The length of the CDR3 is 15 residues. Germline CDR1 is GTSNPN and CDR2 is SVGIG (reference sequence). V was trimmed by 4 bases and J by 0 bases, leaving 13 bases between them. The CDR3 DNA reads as TGTGCCTGGACCGGGACGGAGAGCTCCTACAATGAGCAGTTCTTC. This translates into CAWTGTESSYNEQFF.

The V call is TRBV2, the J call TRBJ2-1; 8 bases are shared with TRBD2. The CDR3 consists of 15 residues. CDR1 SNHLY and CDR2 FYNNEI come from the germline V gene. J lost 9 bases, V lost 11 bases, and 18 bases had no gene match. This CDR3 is CASSGGQGGFGEQFF. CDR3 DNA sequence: TGTGCCTCCTCGGGAGGGCAGGGAGGTTTTGGTGAGCAGTTCTTC.

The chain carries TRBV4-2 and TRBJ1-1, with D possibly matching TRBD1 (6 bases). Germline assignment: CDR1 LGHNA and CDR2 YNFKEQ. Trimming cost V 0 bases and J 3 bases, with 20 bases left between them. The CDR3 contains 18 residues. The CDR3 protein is CASSQDPTQGFGDTEAFF. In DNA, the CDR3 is TGTGCCAGCAGCCAAGATCCGACACAGGGATTTGGTGACACTGAAGCTTTCTTT.

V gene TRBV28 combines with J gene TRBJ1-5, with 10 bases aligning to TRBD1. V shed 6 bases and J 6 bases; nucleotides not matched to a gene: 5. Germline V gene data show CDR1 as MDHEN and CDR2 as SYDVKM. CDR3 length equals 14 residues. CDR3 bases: TGTGCCAGCAGGGAGGGACAGGGGATTCAGCCCCAGCATTTT. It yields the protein CASREGQGIQPQHF.

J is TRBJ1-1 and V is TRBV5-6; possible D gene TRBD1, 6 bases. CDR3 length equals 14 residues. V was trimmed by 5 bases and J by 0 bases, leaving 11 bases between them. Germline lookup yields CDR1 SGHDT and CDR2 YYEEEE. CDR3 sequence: CASRTQGMNTEAFF. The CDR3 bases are TGTGCCAGCAGGACACAGGGTATGAACACTGAAGCTTTCTTT.

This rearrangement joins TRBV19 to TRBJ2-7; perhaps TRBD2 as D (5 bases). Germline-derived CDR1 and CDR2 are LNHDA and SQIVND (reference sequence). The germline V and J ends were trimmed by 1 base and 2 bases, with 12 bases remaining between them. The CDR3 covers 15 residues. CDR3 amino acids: CASSIAGLGTYEQYF. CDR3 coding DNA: TGTGCCAGTAGTATAGCCGGACTCGGGACCTACGAGCAGTACTTC.

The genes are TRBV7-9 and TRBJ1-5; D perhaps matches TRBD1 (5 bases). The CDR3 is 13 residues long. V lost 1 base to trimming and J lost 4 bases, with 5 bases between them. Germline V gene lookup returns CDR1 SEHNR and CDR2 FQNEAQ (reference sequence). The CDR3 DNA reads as TGTGCCAGCAGCTTAGGGACAAATCAGCCCCAGCATTTT. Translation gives CASSLGTNQPQHF.

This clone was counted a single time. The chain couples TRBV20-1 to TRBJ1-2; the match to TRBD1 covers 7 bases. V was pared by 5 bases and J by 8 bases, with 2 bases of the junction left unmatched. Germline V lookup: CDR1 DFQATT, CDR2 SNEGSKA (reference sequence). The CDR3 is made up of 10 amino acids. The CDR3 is CSAPGGGYTF. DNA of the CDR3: TGCAGTGCTCCAGGGGGAGGCTACACCTTC.

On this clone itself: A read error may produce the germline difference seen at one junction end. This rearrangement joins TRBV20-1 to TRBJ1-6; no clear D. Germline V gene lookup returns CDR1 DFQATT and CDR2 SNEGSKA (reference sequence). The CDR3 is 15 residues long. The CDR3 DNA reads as TGCAGTGCTAGTACCCCAGTGGGCTATGATTCACCCCTCCACTTT. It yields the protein CSASTPVGYDSPLHF.